A selection of T cell receptor beta chains follows, all from one sample in a study of T-cell reconstitution after alpha-beta-depleted transplantation in children. Via MiXCR, TCRdb re-called the PCR reads, giving one row per CDR3 protein. Among more than 150,000 distinct CDR3 sequences listed, approximately 14% were seen once. The sample was PBMCs from the stem cell graft donor, taken from the stem cell graft. Receptors originate from a human donor who donated a stem cell graft to a child with acute lymphoblastic leukemia. Both conserved end residues are part of each CDR3. The D gene is left open where the match is weak. Clone size, where shown, is once, few, many, or a class for clones that have expanded.

V,J,size,D,DNA,CDR3
TRBV30,TRBJ1-1,many,NA,TGTGCTCGCGGCGCAGAGCGGCCAGCTTTCTTT,CARGAERPAFF
TRBV7-9,TRBJ2-7,NA,TRBD1,TGTGCCAGCAGCCTTTTCGGGACAGGGGGCCACGAGCAGTACTTC,CASSLFGTGGHEQYF
TRBV5-1,TRBJ2-3,many,NA,TGCGCCAGCAGCTTGGCGGTCGCTGCAGGTGGGCTGGGCACAGATACGCAGTATTTT,CASSLAVAAGGLGTDTQYF
TRBV6-2/TRBV6-3,TRBJ2-7,many,NA,TGTGCCAGCATCTCACGGGAGACCTACGAGCAGTACTTC,CASISRETYEQYF
TRBV5-1,TRBJ1-1,many,NA,TGCGCCAGCAGCCTAGCGGGGACACGGGCAGGAAACACTGAAGCTTTCTTT,CASSLAGTRAGNTEAFF
TRBV10-3,TRBJ2-5,NA,NA,TGTGCCATCAGTGTGTCAACACCTACAAGCCCAGGGGAGACCCAGTACTTC,CAISVSTPTSPGETQYF
TRBV20-1,TRBJ2-5,NA,NA,TGCAGTGCTAGAGATGAAGCGGCTCGAGGGGAGACCCAGTACTTC,CSARDEAARGETQYF
TRBV11-2,TRBJ2-2,many,NA,TGTGCCAGCAGCTATAGGGTGGACACCGGGGAGCTGTTTTTT,CASSYRVDTGELFF
TRBV19,TRBJ2-7,many,NA,TGTGCCAGTAGGCCTGTGGGCGGAAACTACGAGCAGTACTTC,CASRPVGGNYEQYF
TRBV20-1,TRBJ1-1,many,NA,TGCAGTGCTCGATACAGGGCCACTGAAGCTTTCTTT,CSARYRATEAFF
TRBV11-3,TRBJ2-4,many,NA,TGTGCCAGCAGCTCACGGGACACGACGGCCAAAAACATTCAGTACTTC,CASSSRDTTAKNIQYF
TRBV28,TRBJ1-2,many,TRBD1,TGTGCCAGCAGGAAAACCTCGGTAGGACAGGGAGAAAAGAGAGGCTACACCTTC,CASRKTSVGQGEKRGYTF
TRBV10-3,TRBJ2-5,many,TRBD2,TGTGCCATCGCGGGAGGGCCGGGGGAGACCCAGTACTTC,CAIAGGPGETQYF
TRBV2,TRBJ2-2,NA,NA,TGTGCCAGCTCGCCCGGGGAGCTGTTTTTT,CASSPGELFF
TRBV11-2,TRBJ2-1,NA,TRBD2,TGTGCCAGCAGCCCACCTAGCGGTTTCGAAAACAATGAGCAGTTCTTC,CASSPPSGFENNEQFF
TRBV11-2,TRBJ2-7,few,NA,TGTGCCAGCAGCCCCTTACGGAGGGGCTACGAGCAGTACTTC,CASSPLRRGYEQYF
TRBV7-6,TRBJ2-1,many,NA,TGTGCCAGCAGCTTGACTACTCGGGGTATAGATGAGCAGTTCTTC,CASSLTTRGIDEQFF
TRBV5-4,TRBJ2-1,many,NA,TGTGCCAGCAGCTTGGTGGAACTAAAAATCTACAATGAGCAGTTCTTC,CASSLVELKIYNEQFF
TRBV6-5,TRBJ1-2,NA,TRBD1,TGTGCCAGCAGTTACTCGTGGACAGGGGGCGAGGGTGGCTACACCTTC,CASSYSWTGGEGGYTF
TRBV29-1,TRBJ1-5,NA,NA,TGCAGCGTTGGGGGGGCGGATCAGCCCCAGCATTTT,CSVGGADQPQHF
TRBV5-1,TRBJ2-2,many,NA,TGCGCCAGCAGCTTCGAGGCACACACCGGGGAGCTGTTTTTT,CASSFEAHTGELFF
TRBV12-3/TRBV12-4,TRBJ2-7,many,TRBD2,TGTGCCAGCAGCCGCCGGGGGGTACTCTACGAGCAGTACTTC,CASSRRGVLYEQYF